The 10 T cell receptor beta chains listed next were all sequenced from one sample in a study of blood T cell repertoires in COVID-19. Some clones are missing from TCRdb's copy, which holds only in-frame ones; the method was immunoSEQ multiplex PCR. The sample lists some 320,000 clones; 65% to 90% were seen once. Sequencing used peripheral blood. These receptors were obtained from a human donor in a cohort sampled during active COVID-19.

This clone was counted a single time. The chain joins TRBV5-6 to TRBJ1-2; maybe TRBD1 (6 bases). The CDR3 runs to 13 residues. Germline-derived CDR1 and CDR2 are SGHDT and YYEEEE. Trimming shortened V by 6 bases and J by 7 bases, and 16 bases separated the two germline ends. The CDR3 is CASTLHRDRGYTF. The CDR3 bases are TGTGCCAGCACCCTTCACAGGGACCGTGGCTACACCTTC.

The V gene is TRBV3-1 (or the pseudogene TRBV3-2), the J gene TRBJ2-1; TRBD2 aligns across 10 bases. Looked up from germline, CDR1 is LGHDT and CDR2 is YNNKEL (reference sequence). The CDR3 runs to 16 residues. V trimming: 0 bases; J trimming: 3 bases; junction bases outside the gene matches: 2. The DNA of the CDR3 is TGTGCCAGCAGCCAAGAAGCGGGGGGGCGCTACAATGAGCAGTTCTTC. As protein: CASSQEAGGRYNEQFF.

The chain joins TRBV13 to TRBJ2-1, with D perhaps matching TRBD1 (6 bases). In germline, CDR1 is PRHDT, CDR2 FYEKMQ (reference sequence). This CDR3 comprises 15 residues. V lost 3 bases, J lost 5 bases, and 14 bases lay in between. The CDR3 DNA reads TGTGCCAGCAGCTTGGGTCAGGGGTACCACAATGAGCAGTTCTTC. It codes for CASSLGQGYHNEQFF. Full variable domain (missing parts from reference TRBV13 and TRBJ2-1): AAGVIQSPRHLIKEKRETATLKCYPIPRHDTVYWYQQGPGQDPQFLISFYEKMQSDKGSIPDRFSAQQFSDYHSELNMSSLELGDSALYFCASSLGQGYHNEQFFGPGTRLTVL.

This clone has just one count. This chain joins TRBV7-2 and TRBJ1-3; TRBD1 might be the D (5 bases). This CDR3 is 14 amino acids long. Germline CDR1 is SGHTA and CDR2 is FQGNSA. The V and J ends lost 4 bases and 2 bases respectively, with 9 bases between them. Here the CDR3 reads CASSSQGPGNTIYF. The CDR3 nucleotides are TGTGCCAGCAGCTCCCAGGGCCCTGGAAACACCATATATTTT.

The rearrangement joins TRBV20-1 to TRBJ1-6; D is ambiguous. Looked up from germline, CDR1 is DFQATT and CDR2 is SNEGSKA (reference sequence). The CDR3 covers 17 residues. Trimming left V 3 bases short and J 0 bases short, with 15 bases between. The chain's CDR3 is CSASTSAGRSYNSPLHF. The CDR3 bases are TGCAGTGCTAGTACTTCGGCAGGCCGCTCCTATAATTCACCCCTCCACTTT.

The CDR3 reads CASSLPGQGGTEAFF. The CDR3 DNA sequence: TGTGCCAGCAGCTTACCCGGACAGGGGGGAACTGAAGCTTTCTTT. The rearrangement uses TRBV13 and TRBJ1-1, with TRBD1 identical over 10 bases. J was trimmed by 5 bases and V by 2 bases; bases with no gene match: 5. Germline V CDR1 and CDR2: PRHDT, FYEKMQ (reference sequence). CDR3 length: 15 amino acids. Together with reference TRBV13 and TRBJ1-1, the CDR3 gives the full variable domain: AAGVIQSPRHLIKEKRETATLKCYPIPRHDTVYWYQQGPGQDPQFLISFYEKMQSDKGSIPDRFSAQQFSDYHSELNMSSLELGDSALYFCASSLPGQGGTEAFFGQGTRLTVV.

This chain links TRBV6-5 with TRBJ1-1, with D possibly being TRBD1 (5 bases). Germline values: CDR1 MNHEY, CDR2 SVGAGI. V was pared by 8 bases and J by 3 bases, with 13 bases between. The CDR3 sequence is 13 residues long. The CDR3 DNA sequence: TGTGCCAGCGGGACTACTAGGGACACTGAAGCTTTCTTT. Its protein product is CASGTTRDTEAFF.

The chain recombines TRBV19 with TRBJ2-3, with 7 positions matching TRBD2. This CDR3 is built from 14 residues. The V gene end was trimmed by 4 bases and the J gene end by 4 bases; junction bases not matched to a gene: 5. Germline V gives CDR1 LNHDA, CDR2 SQIVND (reference sequence). CDR3 DNA: TGTGCCAGTAGTACCTGGGAGGGTTCAGATACGCAGTATTTT. The encoded protein is CASSTWEGSDTQYF.

J is TRBJ1-6 and V is TRBV2; D not certain. V was cut by 3 bases and J by 10 bases, with 13 bases left in between. This CDR3 is built from 14 residues. Looked up from germline, CDR1 is SNHLY and CDR2 is FYNNEI. CDR3: CASSDGRDRSPLHF. CDR3 nucleotide sequence: TGTGCCAGCAGTGATGGGAGGGATAGGTCACCCCTCCACTTT. Together with reference TRBV2 and TRBJ1-6, the CDR3 gives the full variable domain: EPEVTQTPSHQVTQMGQEVILRCVPISNHLYFYWYRQILGQKVEFLVSFYNNEISEKSEIFDDQFSVERPDGSNFTLKIRSTKLEDSAMYFCASSDGRDRSPLHFGNGTRLTVT.

The rearrangement uses TRBV5-1 and TRBJ2-3; 10 bases align to TRBD1. V lost 0 bases to trimming and J lost 1 base; unmatched junction nucleotides: 14. Germline V gene lookup returns CDR1 SGHRS and CDR2 YFSETQ. This CDR3 spans 20 amino acids. For the CDR3, the DNA is TGCGCCAGCAGCTTGGAGAAAGGGACAGGGGATACCTTAGGCACAGATACGCAGTATTTT. Protein: CASSLEKGTGDTLGTDTQYF.